A selection of T cell receptor beta chains follows, all from one sample in a study of T cell changes during pregnancy in multiple sclerosis. Some clones are missing from TCRdb's copy, which holds only in-frame ones; the method was immunoSEQ multiplex PCR. The sample has 40,000 or so clones, 91% seen once. The sequencing used CD8+ T cells from peripheral blood mononuclear cells, collected in the second trimester of pregnancy. The receptors here all came from a female donor with multiple sclerosis, enrolled in a pregnancy study. Each CDR3 is given with its conserved first and last residue. D genes are given only for firm matches. Clone size is stated in some rows and not others, as once, few, many or a class when expanded.

CDR3 protein: CASSISGVDYGYTF
CDR3 DNA: TGTGCCAGTAGTATATCAGGGGTGGACTATGGCTACACCTTC
D gene: NA
J gene: TRBJ1-2
clone size: NA
V gene: TRBV19

CDR3 protein: CASSLGWRREGRYNEQFF
CDR3 DNA: TGTGCCAGCAGCTTAGGGTGGAGGAGGGAAGGACGATACAATGAGCAGTTCTTC
D gene: NA
J gene: TRBJ2-1
clone size: NA
V gene: TRBV7-6

CDR3 protein: CASSLEGGDSSYNEQFF
CDR3 DNA: TGTGCCAGCTCACTTGAGGGGGGGGATAGCTCCTACAATGAGCAGTTCTTC
D gene: NA
J gene: TRBJ2-1
clone size: NA
V gene: TRBV18

CDR3 protein: CSVRLVNTEAFF
CDR3 DNA: TGCAGCGTCCGGTTGGTGAACACTGAAGCTTTCTTT
D gene: NA
J gene: TRBJ1-1
clone size: few
V gene: TRBV29-1

CDR3 protein: CASSLLGGQGSDTQYF
CDR3 DNA: TGTGCCAGCAGTTTACTCGGGGGACAGGGTTCAGATACGCAGTATTTT
D gene: TRBD1
J gene: TRBJ2-3
clone size: NA
V gene: TRBV27

CDR3 protein: CASSIAIQGFGEQYF
CDR3 DNA: TGTGCCAGTAGTATTGCGATACAGGGGTTCGGCGAGCAGTACTTC
D gene: TRBD1
J gene: TRBJ2-7
clone size: NA
V gene: TRBV19

CDR3 protein: CASNDRGDAYNEQFF
CDR3 DNA: TGTGCCAGTAATGACAGGGGAGATGCCTACAATGAGCAGTTCTTC
D gene: TRBD1
J gene: TRBJ2-1
clone size: NA
V gene: TRBV19

CDR3 protein: CASSYSRREDRNEQYF
CDR3 DNA: TGTGCCAGCAGTTACTCGCGGCGGGAGGACCGGAACGAGCAGTACTTC
D gene: TRBD2
J gene: TRBJ2-7
clone size: NA
V gene: TRBV6-7

CDR3 protein: CASSYTEAFF
CDR3 DNA: TGTGCCAGCAGCTACACTGAAGCTTTCTTT
D gene: NA
J gene: TRBJ1-1
clone size: NA
V gene: TRBV6-1

CDR3 protein: CASSLNGGISYEQYF
CDR3 DNA: TGTGCCAGCAGCTTGAACGGGGGGATCTCCTACGAGCAGTACTTC
D gene: TRBD2
J gene: TRBJ2-7
clone size: NA
V gene: TRBV5-6

CDR3 protein: CASSTRGTGGPGVYGYTF
CDR3 DNA: TGTGCCAGTAGTACCAGGGGGACAGGGGGTCCGGGAGTCTATGGCTACACCTTC
D gene: TRBD1
J gene: TRBJ1-2
clone size: NA
V gene: TRBV19

CDR3 protein: CASSHDREHYEQYF
CDR3 DNA: TGTGCCAGCAGCCACGACAGGGAACACTACGAGCAGTACTTC
D gene: TRBD1
J gene: TRBJ2-7
clone size: once
V gene: TRBV5-4

CDR3 protein: CASSSIDRGNNEQFF
CDR3 DNA: TGTGCCAGCAGCTCCATCGACAGGGGGAACAATGAGCAGTTCTTC
D gene: TRBD1
J gene: TRBJ2-1
clone size: NA
V gene: TRBV7-9

CDR3 protein: CASSPAGGRVTEAFF
CDR3 DNA: TGCGCCAGCAGCCCTGCTGGGGGCCGGGTCACTGAAGCTTTCTTT
D gene: NA
J gene: TRBJ1-1
clone size: NA
V gene: TRBV4-1

CDR3 protein: CASSSRNRQGAALETQYF
CDR3 DNA: TGTGCCAGCAGTTCGCGAAACCGACAGGGAGCCGCCTTGGAGACCCAGTACTTC
D gene: TRBD1
J gene: TRBJ2-5
clone size: NA
V gene: TRBV27

CDR3 protein: CASSHRTGPNYGYTF
CDR3 DNA: TGCGCCAGCAGCCATCGGACAGGGCCTAACTATGGCTACACCTTC
D gene: TRBD1
J gene: TRBJ1-2
clone size: NA
V gene: TRBV4-3

CDR3 protein: CATSTPMNTEAFF
CDR3 DNA: TGTGCCACCAGCACACCTATGAACACTGAAGCTTTCTTT
D gene: NA
J gene: TRBJ1-1
clone size: once
V gene: TRBV15

CDR3 protein: CASSYERFSSYNEQFF
CDR3 DNA: TGTGCCAGCAGTTACGAGCGGTTCAGCTCCTACAATGAGCAGTTCTTC
D gene: NA
J gene: TRBJ2-1
clone size: NA
V gene: TRBV6-5

CDR3 protein: CASSQVLSSGTSSYNEQFF
CDR3 DNA: TGTGCCAGCAGCCAAGTTCTCTCTAGCGGGACGAGCTCCTACAATGAGCAGTTCTTC
D gene: TRBD2
J gene: TRBJ2-1
clone size: NA
V gene: TRBV14

CDR3 protein: CAWSPRTGGFEKLFF
CDR3 DNA: TGTGCCTGGAGCCCCCGGACAGGGGGCTTTGAAAAACTGTTTTTT
D gene: TRBD1
J gene: TRBJ1-4
clone size: NA
V gene: TRBV30

CDR3 protein: CASSLATGSTEAFF
CDR3 DNA: TGTGCCAGCAGCTTAGCGACAGGGTCCACTGAAGCTTTCTTT
D gene: TRBD1
J gene: TRBJ1-1
clone size: NA
V gene: TRBV11-2

CDR3 protein: CASNLRTSVDEQFF
CDR3 DNA: TGTGCCAGTAACCTGCGGACTAGCGTTGATGAGCAGTTCTTC
D gene: TRBD2
J gene: TRBJ2-1
clone size: NA
V gene: TRBV19

CDR3 protein: CASSESRGGLGYTF
CDR3 DNA: TGCGCCAGCAGTGAGAGCAGGGGCGGTCTTGGCTACACCTTC
D gene: NA
J gene: TRBJ1-2
clone size: NA
V gene: TRBV10-1

CDR3 protein: CASSGGQVYEQYF
CDR3 DNA: TGCGCCAGCAGTGGGGGACAAGTTTACGAGCAGTACTTC
D gene: NA
J gene: TRBJ2-7
clone size: NA
V gene: TRBV10-1

CDR3 protein: CASSLGGSKAFF
CDR3 DNA: TGTGCCAGCAGCTTAGGGGGCAGCAAAGCTTTCTTT
D gene: NA
J gene: TRBJ1-1
clone size: NA
V gene: TRBV7-3

CDR3 protein: CASSLGGNTEAFF
CDR3 DNA: TGTGCCAGCAGCTTAGGGGGGAACACTGAAGCTTTCTTT
D gene: NA
J gene: TRBJ1-1
clone size: once
V gene: TRBV5-6

CDR3 protein: CASSLDVRGLSSGNTIYF
CDR3 DNA: TGCGCCAGCAGCTTGGATGTGCGGGGCTTGAGCTCTGGAAACACCATATATTTT
D gene: NA
J gene: TRBJ1-3
clone size: NA
V gene: TRBV5-1

CDR3 protein: CASSLVQGGQETQYF
CDR3 DNA: TGTGCCAGCAGCTTAGTTCAGGGGGGCCAAGAGACCCAGTACTTC
D gene: NA
J gene: TRBJ2-5
clone size: NA
V gene: TRBV7-9

CDR3 protein: CASSLWMGGHYEQYF
CDR3 DNA: TGTGCCAGCAGTTTATGGATGGGAGGCCACTACGAGCAGTACTTC
D gene: NA
J gene: TRBJ2-7
clone size: NA
V gene: TRBV27

CDR3 protein: CASSYKLTVDQPQHF
CDR3 DNA: TGTGCCAGTAGCTATAAACTGACAGTCGACCAGCCCCAGCATTTT
D gene: NA
J gene: TRBJ1-5
clone size: NA
V gene: TRBV19

CDR3 protein: CATEAPSGRAYEQYF
CDR3 DNA: TGCGCCACCGAGGCCCCCAGCGGGAGGGCCTACGAGCAGTACTTC
D gene: TRBD2
J gene: TRBJ2-7
clone size: NA
V gene: TRBV10-2

CDR3 protein: CASSLGGDYEQYF
CDR3 DNA: TGTGCCAGCAGTTTAGGGGGCGACTACGAGCAGTACTTC
D gene: NA
J gene: TRBJ2-7
clone size: NA
V gene: TRBV27

CDR3 protein: CASSQGTTDTQYF
CDR3 DNA: TGTGCCAGCTCACAGGGGACAACAGATACGCAGTATTTT
D gene: NA
J gene: TRBJ2-3
clone size: NA
V gene: TRBV18

CDR3 protein: CASSLKPGLRTGELFF
CDR3 DNA: TGCGCCAGCAGCCTAAAACCGGGACTTAGAACCGGGGAGCTGTTTTTT
D gene: NA
J gene: TRBJ2-2
clone size: NA
V gene: TRBV5-1

CDR3 protein: CASTKSGLGNQPQHF
CDR3 DNA: TGTGCCAGTACTAAATCGGGACTCGGAAATCAGCCCCAGCATTTT
D gene: NA
J gene: TRBJ1-5
clone size: NA
V gene: TRBV19

CDR3 protein: CASSIGTGMGTEAFF
CDR3 DNA: TGTGCCAGTAGTATAGGGACAGGGATGGGCACTGAAGCTTTCTTT
D gene: TRBD1
J gene: TRBJ1-1
clone size: NA
V gene: TRBV19

CDR3 protein: CASSQDWGGQGNEKLFF
CDR3 DNA: TGTGCCAGCAGCCAAGACTGGGGGGGACAGGGGAATGAAAAACTGTTTTTT
D gene: TRBD1
J gene: TRBJ1-4
clone size: NA
V gene: TRBV4-2

CDR3 protein: CASSEPGLAGYEQYF
CDR3 DNA: TGTGCCAGCAGCGAGCCGGGACTAGCGGGCTACGAGCAGTACTTC
D gene: TRBD2
J gene: TRBJ2-7
clone size: NA
V gene: TRBV7-9

CDR3 protein: CASRGETGYSYEQYF
CDR3 DNA: TGTGCCAGCAGGGGTGAGACAGGTTACTCCTACGAGCAGTACTTC
D gene: NA
J gene: TRBJ2-7
clone size: NA
V gene: TRBV6-1

CDR3 protein: CASSIAGTLNTEAFF
CDR3 DNA: TGTGCCAGTAGTATCGCGGGGACCTTGAACACTGAAGCTTTCTTT
D gene: NA
J gene: TRBJ1-1
clone size: NA
V gene: TRBV19

CDR3 protein: CASSEGPYVSNQPQHF
CDR3 DNA: TGTGCCAGCAGTGAAGGGCCATATGTTAGCAATCAGCCCCAGCATTTT
D gene: NA
J gene: TRBJ1-5
clone size: once
V gene: TRBV6-1

CDR3 protein: CASSISGTGTTSTDTQYF
CDR3 DNA: TGTGCCAGTAGTATTTCGGGCACCGGGACAACTAGCACAGATACGCAGTATTTT
D gene: NA
J gene: TRBJ2-3
clone size: NA
V gene: TRBV19

CDR3 protein: CASSDTAGRSSNEQFF
CDR3 DNA: TGTGCCAGCAGTGACACGGCAGGGAGGAGTAGCAATGAGCAGTTCTTC
D gene: NA
J gene: TRBJ2-1
clone size: medium-sized
V gene: TRBV6-4

CDR3 protein: CASVPRDEETQYF
CDR3 DNA: TGTGCCAGCGTCCCCCGGGATGAAGAGACCCAGTACTTC
D gene: NA
J gene: TRBJ2-5
clone size: NA
V gene: TRBV13

CDR3 protein: CASSLDRYGYTF
CDR3 DNA: TGTGCCAGCAGCTTGGATCGCTATGGCTACACCTTC
D gene: NA
J gene: TRBJ1-2
clone size: NA
V gene: TRBV5-4

CDR3 protein: CAISPRGPYEQYF
CDR3 DNA: TGTGCCATCAGTCCCAGGGGCCCCTACGAGCAGTACTTC
D gene: NA
J gene: TRBJ2-7
clone size: few
V gene: TRBV10-3

CDR3 protein: CASSAGAGMNTEAFF
CDR3 DNA: TGCGCCAGCAGCGCTGGGGCGGGGATGAACACTGAAGCTTTCTTT
D gene: NA
J gene: TRBJ1-1
clone size: NA
V gene: TRBV5-1

CDR3 protein: CASNERQDNEQFF
CDR3 DNA: TGTGCCAGCAACGAGAGGCAAGACAATGAGCAGTTCTTC
D gene: NA
J gene: TRBJ2-1
clone size: NA
V gene: TRBV2

CDR3 protein: CASAWRTSNTEAFF
CDR3 DNA: TGTGCCAGCGCGTGGCGGACATCTAACACTGAAGCTTTCTTT
D gene: NA
J gene: TRBJ1-1
clone size: NA
V gene: TRBV2

CDR3 protein: CASSGQTDRTGELFF
CDR3 DNA: TGTGCCAGCTCGGGACAGACTGATCGCACCGGGGAGCTGTTTTTT
D gene: TRBD1
J gene: TRBJ2-2
clone size: NA
V gene: TRBV7-7

CDR3 protein: CASSMGLAGDTQYF
CDR3 DNA: TGTGCCAGTAGTATGGGACTAGCGGGAGATACGCAGTATTTT
D gene: TRBD2
J gene: TRBJ2-3
clone size: NA
V gene: TRBV19

CDR3 protein: CASSYGLHDGDTQYF
CDR3 DNA: TGTGCCAGCAGTTATGGGCTTCACGACGGAGATACGCAGTATTTT
D gene: NA
J gene: TRBJ2-3
clone size: NA
V gene: TRBV27

CDR3 protein: CSVAGQGTTFYGYTF
CDR3 DNA: TGCAGCGTCGCGGGACAGGGGACTACTTTCTATGGCTACACCTTC
D gene: TRBD1
J gene: TRBJ1-2
clone size: NA
V gene: TRBV29-1

CDR3 protein: CASSPRLNRNTEAFF
CDR3 DNA: TGTGCCAGCAGTCCTCGGTTAAACCGGAACACTGAAGCTTTCTTT
D gene: NA
J gene: TRBJ1-1
clone size: once
V gene: TRBV6-5

CDR3 protein: CSVAAQGDYGYTF
CDR3 DNA: TGCAGCGTTGCTGCGCAGGGGGACTATGGCTACACCTTC
D gene: TRBD1
J gene: TRBJ1-2
clone size: NA
V gene: TRBV29-1